The source of this TCR beta chain is a study of T cells after somatic rescue of genetic block (dated by TCRdb to about 2020). Some background on the complete study: What the study looked at was long-term robustness, specifically in a T-cell system that came about through somatic rescue of a genetic block in T-cell development.

Concerning this clone: What this receptor recognizes is not known. No base qualities exist here, and no much larger clone lies one base off it.

V is pruned by 1 base and J by 4 bases, leaving 3 bases of the junction without a gene match. CDR1 SGHTA and CDR2 FQGNSA are derived from the germline V gene. There are 15 amino acids in the CDR3, from cysteine to phenylalanine inclusive. Of all the DNA, just the CDR3 is kept, 45 bases in frame from base 1. Library generation was performed with the immunoSEQ multiplex PCR assay. Drawn from immuneACCESS, this table holds only the in-frame rearrangements with V and J called that TCRdb kept. Clones are partly lost; checked studies trace under half to an unresolved V gene and leave the rest unexplained. This sample lists 100,000 to 120,000 clones; about 93% were detected once. Around 1.5% of the sample comes from the top ten.

The receptor's source is a woman under 30. The sample comprised peripheral blood mononuclear cells (PBMCs). The receptor chain draws on TRBV7-2 and TRBJ1-3; the junction holds 8 bases that match TRBD1. The DNA sequence is given as TGTGCCAGCAGCTTAGGGACAGGGTTCGGAAACACCATATATTTT. This encodes CASSLGTGFGNTIYF.